A selection of T cell receptor beta chains follows, all from one sample in a study of blood T cell repertoires in COVID-19. TCRdb keeps only in-frame clones here, not all; method: immunoSEQ multiplex PCR. The top ten hold more than 10% of the sample, which has approximately 210,000 clones, 82% seen once. The sequenced sample was peripheral blood. These receptors were taken from a woman aged 40 to 50 with acute or convalescent COVID-19. Both conserved end residues are part of each CDR3. The D gene is left open where the match is weak. Not every row has a clone size; where given, it reads once, few, many or a size class.

- - TRBJ2-7 TRBV27 CASSSLVNYEQYF TGTGCCAGCAGTTCGTTAGTTAACTACGAGCAGTACTTC
few - TRBJ1-2 TRBV29-1 CSVDFADGYTF TGCAGCGTTGATTTCGCAGATGGCTACACCTTC
- TRBD2 TRBJ2-5 TRBV12-3/TRBV12-4 CASSGLAGETQYF TGTGCCAGCAGCGGACTAGCGGGAGAGACCCAGTACTTC
- TRBD2 TRBJ2-1 TRBV5-6 CASSLAGTSGRASGDEQFF TGTGCCAGCAGCCTAGCCGGGACTAGCGGGAGGGCCTCTGGGGATGAGCAGTTCTTC
- TRBD2 TRBJ2-3 TRBV7-2 CASSLDGEGSDTQYF TGTGCCAGCAGCTTAGACGGGGAGGGGTCAGATACGCAGTATTTT
medium-sized TRBD1 TRBJ1-2 TRBV14 CASSQDLSTGFYGYTF TGTGCCAGCAGCCAGGATCTTTCGACAGGGTTCTATGGCTACACCTTC
- TRBD1 TRBJ1-6 TRBV2 CASSDRQGESSYNSPLHF TGTGCCAGCAGTGACCGACAGGGGGAAAGCTCCTATAATTCACCCCTCCACTTT
- - TRBJ1-1 TRBV6-1 CASSEQGPNTEAFF TGTGCCAGCAGTGAGCAGGGCCCGAACACTGAAGCTTTCTTT
once TRBD1 TRBJ2-7 TRBV2 CASRGGTGSYEQYF TGTGCCAGCAGGGGGGGGACAGGGTCCTACGAGCAGTACTTC
- TRBD1 TRBJ2-7 TRBV30 CAWSGQGVFYEQYF TGTGCCTGGAGTGGACAGGGAGTTTTTTACGAGCAGTACTTC
- TRBD2 TRBJ2-1 TRBV5-5 CAAGASGGHNEQFF TGTGCCGCGGGGGCTAGCGGGGGACACAATGAGCAGTTCTTC
- - TRBJ1-1 TRBV14 CASSRGVNTEAFF TGTGCCAGCAGCCGCGGCGTGAACACTGAAGCTTTCTTT
- - TRBJ1-3 TRBV4-3 CASSQDPGTRNTIYF TGCGCCAGCAGCCAAGACCCAGGGACAAGGAACACCATATATTTT
- TRBD2 TRBJ2-1 TRBV3-1/TRBV3-2 CASSRAGGEQFF TGTGCCAGCAGCCGAGCGGGAGGCGAGCAGTTCTTC
- - TRBJ2-2 TRBV19 CASSIPGRGTGELFF TGTGCCAGTAGTATACCGGGCAGGGGCACCGGGGAGCTGTTTTTT
few - TRBJ1-5 TRBV7-8 CASRRDRAQPQHF TGTGCCAGCAGGAGGGATAGGGCTCAGCCCCAGCATTTT
- TRBD1 TRBJ1-2 TRBV7-9 CASSSTGEDGYTF TGTGCCAGCAGCTCAACAGGGGAAGATGGCTACACCTTC
- TRBD2 TRBJ2-2 TRBV5-4 CASSSQTSGDTGELFF TGTGCCAGCAGCTCCCAGACTAGCGGGGACACCGGGGAGCTGTTTTTT
- - TRBJ2-3 TRBV12-3/TRBV12-4 CASSVWGPDTQYF TGTGCCAGCAGTGTCTGGGGGCCGGATACGCAGTATTTT
- - TRBJ1-1 TRBV27 CASSFRGARGTEAFF TGTGCCAGCAGTTTCCGGGGGGCGCGCGGGACTGAAGCTTTCTTT
- TRBD2 TRBJ2-2 TRBV7-9 CASTLAGVLTGELFF TGTGCCAGCACCCTAGCGGGAGTCCTTACCGGGGAGCTGTTTTTT
once - TRBJ1-1 TRBV6-1 CASSEALGRGFRGMRAEAFF TGTGCCAGCAGTGAAGCGTTGGGCCGGGGTTTTCGGGGAATGAGAGCTGAAGCTTTCTTT
- - TRBJ2-4 TRBV19 CATSWGPQAQYF TGTGCCACCAGCTGGGGGCCCCAGGCTCAGTACTTC
few TRBD1 TRBJ2-1 TRBV4-3 CASSPDRASYNEQFF TGCGCCAGCAGCCCGGACAGGGCCTCCTACAATGAGCAGTTCTTC
- - TRBJ2-3 TRBV7-2 CASSLVVQRDTQYF TGTGCCAGCAGCTTAGTAGTCCAGCGGGATACGCAGTATTTT
- - TRBJ2-6 TRBV10-3 CAISESRGAGGANVLTF TGTGCCATCAGTGAGTCTCGGGGAGCGGGTGGGGCCAACGTCCTGACTTTC
- TRBD1 TRBJ1-2 TRBV19 CASSIAPRTGGDGYTF TGTGCCAGTAGTATAGCCCCGAGGACAGGGGGCGATGGCTACACCTTC
- - TRBJ1-1 TRBV30 CAWSLLTGTEAFF TGTGCCTGGAGTCTGTTGACGGGCACTGAAGCTTTCTTT
- TRBD1 TRBJ1-6 TRBV18 CASSPTGEESPLHF TGTGCCAGCTCACCCACAGGGGAAGAATCACCCCTCCACTTT
- - TRBJ2-1 TRBV9 CASSVAAGYPYNEQFF TGTGCCAGCAGCGTAGCTGCAGGCTACCCCTACAATGAGCAGTTCTTC
- - TRBJ2-3 TRBV11-2 CASSRQGLWSTDTQYF TGTGCCAGCAGCCGACAGGGACTCTGGAGCACAGATACGCAGTATTTT
- - TRBJ2-6 TRBV9 CASTVAGTGANVLTF TGTGCCAGCACCGTAGCAGGGACTGGGGCCAACGTCCTGACTTTC
- - TRBJ2-3 TRBV7-9 CASSLDRGGLAGTDTQYF TGTGCCAGCAGCTTGGACAGGGGAGGGCTAGCGGGAACAGATACGCAGTATTTT
- - TRBJ1-5 TRBV6-5 CASSSAFSGHQPQHF TGTGCCAGCAGTAGCGCCTTCAGCGGGCATCAGCCCCAGCATTTT
- - TRBJ2-3 TRBV5-1 CASSLARVTDTQYF TGCGCCAGCAGCTTGGCCAGGGTCACCGATACGCAGTATTTT
- TRBD1 TRBJ2-2 TRBV2 CASNKQGPATGELFF TGTGCCAGCAATAAACAGGGGCCTGCCACCGGGGAGCTGTTTTTT
- - TRBJ2-5 TRBV6-2/TRBV6-3 CASSYSWTSQETQYF TGTGCCAGCAGTTACTCATGGACTTCGCAAGAGACCCAGTACTTC
- - TRBJ1-2 TRBV7-6 CASSPASQGGGGYTF TGTGCCAGCAGCCCAGCTTCACAGGGAGGGGGTGGCTACACCTTC
- - TRBJ2-4 TRBV6-2/TRBV6-3 CASSYPGNIQYF TGTGCCAGCAGTTATCCAGGGAACATTCAGTACTTC
few TRBD2 TRBJ2-1 TRBV7-8 CASSLGGGARNEQFF TGTGCCAGCAGCTTAGGCGGGGGGGCGAGGAATGAGCAGTTCTTC
- - TRBJ1-3 TRBV27 CASSLRGRGIAGNTIYF TGTGCCAGCAGTCTTCGTGGCAGGGGTATAGCTGGAAACACCATATATTTT
- TRBD2 TRBJ2-3 TRBV2 CASSYTLRTSGPDTQYF TGTGCCAGCAGCTACACCCTCAGGACTAGCGGCCCCGATACGCAGTATTTT
- - TRBJ1-1 TRBV6-5 CASSLSSIRNTEAFF TGTGCCAGCAGCCTCTCCTCGATTAGGAACACTGAAGCTTTCTTT
few - TRBJ1-1 TRBV5-1 CASSLDFTGTEAFF TGCGCCAGCAGCTTGGATTTTACAGGCACTGAAGCTTTCTTT
- - TRBJ2-5 TRBV3-1/TRBV3-2 CASSPRQSGETQYF TGTGCCAGCAGCCCGCGGCAGTCGGGGGAGACCCAGTACTTC
- TRBD1 TRBJ2-7 TRBV7-2 CASSGGTGGVEQYF TGTGCCAGCAGCGGCGGGACAGGGGGCGTCGAGCAGTACTTC
- - TRBJ2-2 TRBV12-3/TRBV12-4 CASSLVSAGELFF TGTGCCAGCAGTTTGGTCTCGGCCGGGGAGCTGTTTTTT
few TRBD1 TRBJ2-4 TRBV7-2 CASRFRPGQGGDIQYF TGTGCCAGCAGATTTCGGCCGGGACAGGGTGGGGACATTCAGTACTTC
- TRBD1 TRBJ1-5 TRBV7-9 CASSRVTGMIEGSNQPQHF TGTGCCAGCAGTAGGGTGACAGGGATGATTGAGGGAAGCAATCAGCCCCAGCATTTT
- TRBD1 TRBJ1-2 TRBV25-1 CASRAADRDGYTF TGTGCCAGCAGAGCCGCGGACAGGGACGGCTACACCTTC
- TRBD1 TRBJ1-1 TRBV7-6 CASSPVPGQGRVTEAFF TGTGCCAGCAGCCCCGTCCCGGGACAGGGGAGGGTCACTGAAGCTTTCTTT
- - TRBJ2-7 TRBV27 CASSLPGLPLEQYF TGTGCCAGCAGTCTGCCAGGGCTCCCGCTCGAGCAGTACTTC
- - TRBJ2-3 TRBV6-5 CASSYRPGTDTQYF TGTGCCAGCAGTTACCGTCCGGGCACAGATACGCAGTATTTT